One T cell receptor (beta chain) is described in this entry. The CDR3 runs to 14 residues. In germline, CDR1 is LNHDA, CDR2 SQIVND (reference sequence). With 4 bases removed from V and 1 base from J, the gap between germline ends came to 10 bases. The sample is drawn from a study of OX40 agonist ivuxolimab in advanced cancers. Study-wide context: Patients got intravenous ivuxolimab at 0.01 to 10 mg/kg every 2 weeks. Age averaged around 60 years (range about 23 to 85), and approximately 80% were male.

TCRdb's table, derived via immunoSEQ multiplex PCR, lists solely in-frame clones and lacks some. The repertoire has fewer than 90,000 clones, around 87% of them found once; the top ten carry over 2%. The rearrangement links TRBV19 to TRBJ2-5; D assignment may be TRBD1 or TRBD2 (6 bases each). Specimen: CD4+ or CD8+ T cells sorted from blood, collected in a trial of the OX40 agonist ivuxolimab. This TCR was recovered from an adult with an advanced solid tumor such as melanoma, head and neck, liver or kidney cancer. DNA of the CDR3: TGTGCCAGTAGTACGCGGGACATCCAAGAGACCCAGTACTTC. Protein product: CASSTRDIQETQYF.